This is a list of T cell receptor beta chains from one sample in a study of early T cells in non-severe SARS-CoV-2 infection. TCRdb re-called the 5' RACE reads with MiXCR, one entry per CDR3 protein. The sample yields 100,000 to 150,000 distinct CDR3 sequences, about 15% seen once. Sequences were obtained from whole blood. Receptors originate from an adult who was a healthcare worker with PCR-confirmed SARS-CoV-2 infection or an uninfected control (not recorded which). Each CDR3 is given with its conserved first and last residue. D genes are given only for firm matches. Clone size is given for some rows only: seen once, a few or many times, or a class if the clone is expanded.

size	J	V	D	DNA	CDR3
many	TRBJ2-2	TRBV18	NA	TGTGCCAGCTTCGGGACACATAACACCGGGGAGCTGTTTTTT	CASFGTHNTGELFF
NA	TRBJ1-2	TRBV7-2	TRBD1	TGTGCCAGCAGCTCCTTTCTCCAGGGGGCGCGGGGCTACACCTTC	CASSSFLQGARGYTF
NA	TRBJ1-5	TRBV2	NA	TGTGCCAGCAGTGACGGGGATCAGCCCCAGCATTTT	CASSDGDQPQHF
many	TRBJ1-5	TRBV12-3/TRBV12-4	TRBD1	TGTGCCAGCAGTTTAACAGGGGGCAATCAGCCCCAGCATTTT	CASSLTGGNQPQHF
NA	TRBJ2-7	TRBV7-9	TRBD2	TGTGCCAGCACCCTTAGCGGGATTCCCTACGAGCAGTACTTC	CASTLSGIPYEQYF
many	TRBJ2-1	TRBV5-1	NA	TGCGCCAGCAGCCCGGCGGCGGGGAGCCACAATGAGCAGTTCTTC	CASSPAAGSHNEQFF
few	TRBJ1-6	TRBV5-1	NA	TGCGCCAGTCGATACACTTGGAATTCACCCCTCCACTTT	CASRYTWNSPLHF
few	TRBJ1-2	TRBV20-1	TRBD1	TGCAGTGCTCCCAAAGGGGGCAACTATGGCTACACCTTC	CSAPKGGNYGYTF
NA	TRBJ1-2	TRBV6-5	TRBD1	TGTGCCAGCAGTTTAGGACAGGGGGCAAGAGGCTACACCTTC	CASSLGQGARGYTF
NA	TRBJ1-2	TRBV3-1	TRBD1	TGTGCCAGCAAGGGACAGGGGAACTATGGCTACACCTTC	CASKGQGNYGYTF